This T cell receptor beta chain was captured in a study of blood T cell repertoires in COVID-19. About the research overall: Samples representing acute and convalescent COVID-19 were sourced from the United States, Italy and Spain. The cDNA or gDNA used as material had been derived from T cells, B-cell-depleted T cells, or PBMCs.

Source study methods: Estimation of nucleated cell counts relied on the amplification of reference gene primers. Sequencing used immunoSEQ multiplex PCR; TCRdb keeps in-frame clones, though not all of them. From that table come the V and J calls and clone size; the DNA was used to work out D and trimming. The sample has just under 90,000 clones, 70% to 90% seen once. The length of the CDR3 is 17 residues. Germline V gene data show CDR1 as SGHRS and CDR2 as YFSETQ. After removal of 4 bases from V and 4 bases from J, the junction contained 13 bases not matched to a gene. What was sequenced was peripheral blood. This TCR came from a man in his 60s with acute or convalescent COVID-19. This chain joins TRBV5-1 and TRBJ1-3; TRBD1 matches 8 bases. In DNA, the CDR3 is TGCGCCAGCAGCCGGGACCCGACAGGGGACAGCGGAAACACCATATATTTT. As protein: CASSRDPTGDSGNTIYF. Drawing the rest from reference TRBV5-1 and TRBJ1-3, the complete variable domain is KAGVTQTPRYLIKTRGQQVTLSCSPISGHRSVSWYQQTPGQGLQFLFEYFSETQRNKGNFPGRFSGRQFSNSRSEMNVSTLELGDSALYLCASSRDPTGDSGNTIYFGEGSWLTVV.